The TCR beta chain under discussion was sequenced for a study of T cell clonality in common variable immunodeficiency. About this clone: The antigen remains unidentified. The CDR3 end falls 3 residues outside the read, so it is completed with the germline J gene.

The ends lost 4 bases at V and 3 bases at J; junction bases unmatched: 6. Germline assignment: CDR1 SGHRS and CDR2 YFSETQ. The CDR3 covers 14 residues. General study findings and limits: Authors noted CVID clonality's cause needs subpopulation repertoire sequencing. CVID subjects showed higher TCRbeta clonality than healthy controls.

TCRdb's copy holds only in-frame clones and misses some; the assay was immunoSEQ multiplex PCR. The sample shows fewer than 75,000 clones, none of them appearing just once. Caucasian heritage predominated among both patients and controls. This clonotype was obtained from a person aged 18 to 70 in good health. The specimen was peripheral blood mononuclear cells. This chain connects TRBV5-1 to TRBJ2-7; 8 bases agree with TRBD1. CDR3 in amino acids: CASSTGTGSYEQYF. CDR3 DNA, as far as it was read: TGCGCCAGCAGCACGGGGACAGGAAGCTACGAG.